Listed below are T cell receptor beta chains from one sample, sequenced in a study of PD-1 blockade in classical Hodgkin lymphoma. The table came from immunoSEQ multiplex PCR; TCRdb's copy has only in-frame clones and leaves some out. In the table there are some 90,000 clones, 75% to 85% of which are singletons. Specimen: peripheral blood mononuclear cells (PBMCs), collected before the fourth cycle of nivolumab. These receptors came from a human donor with classical Hodgkin lymphoma. Both conserved end residues are part of each CDR3. A D gene is named only where the DNA matches it firmly. Only part of the rows carry a size: once, few, many, or a class if the clone is expanded.

j_call d_call clone_size v_call cdr3_aa cdr3_nt
TRBJ2-1 TRBD1 NA TRBV25-1 CASRGTGSNEQFF TGTGCCAGCAGAGGGACAGGTAGCAATGAGCAGTTCTTC
TRBJ2-4 TRBD2 NA TRBV5-1 CASSSGRLAELAKNIQYF TGCGCCAGCAGCTCGGGGCGGCTAGCGGAACTAGCCAAAAACATTCAGTACTTC
TRBJ2-2 NA NA TRBV6-1 CASRGGAANTGELFF TGTGCCAGCAGAGGGGGGGCGGCGAACACCGGGGAGCTGTTTTTT
TRBJ1-5 TRBD1 NA TRBV28 CASSPGQGDQPQHF TGTGCCAGCAGTCCGGGACAGGGTGATCAGCCCCAGCATTTT
TRBJ2-1 NA NA TRBV6-4 CASSVTWSSYNEQFF TGTGCCAGCAGTGTCACTTGGAGCTCCTACAATGAGCAGTTCTTC
TRBJ2-2 NA NA TRBV11-2 CASSLISLSAGANTGELFF TGTGCCAGCAGCTTAATCTCCCTTTCGGCAGGGGCTAACACCGGGGAGCTGTTTTTT
TRBJ2-7 TRBD1 NA TRBV19 CASSMNPGGEQYF TGTGCCAGTAGTATGAATCCAGGGGGCGAGCAGTACTTC
TRBJ2-2 NA NA TRBV18 CASSPIQGGTGELFF TGTGCCAGCTCACCAATACAGGGAGGCACCGGGGAGCTGTTTTTT
TRBJ2-7 TRBD2 NA TRBV6-5 CASSYGGGQYF TGTGCCAGCAGTTACGGCGGGGGGCAGTACTTC
TRBJ1-5 TRBD1 few TRBV6-1 CASSAQTGDQPQHF TGTGCCAGCAGTGCCCAGACAGGGGATCAGCCCCAGCATTTT
TRBJ2-5 TRBD1 NA TRBV11-2 CASSFRGQGGGLTQYF TGTGCCAGCAGCTTCCGCGGACAGGGTGGGGGGCTGACCCAGTACTTC
TRBJ1-2 NA NA TRBV5-4 CASSLEVPTHGYTF TGTGCCAGCAGCTTGGAAGTCCCGACCCATGGCTACACCTTC
TRBJ2-4 TRBD1 NA TRBV2 CASSGGQANIQYF TGTGCCAGCAGTGGGGGACAGGCGAACATTCAGTACTTC